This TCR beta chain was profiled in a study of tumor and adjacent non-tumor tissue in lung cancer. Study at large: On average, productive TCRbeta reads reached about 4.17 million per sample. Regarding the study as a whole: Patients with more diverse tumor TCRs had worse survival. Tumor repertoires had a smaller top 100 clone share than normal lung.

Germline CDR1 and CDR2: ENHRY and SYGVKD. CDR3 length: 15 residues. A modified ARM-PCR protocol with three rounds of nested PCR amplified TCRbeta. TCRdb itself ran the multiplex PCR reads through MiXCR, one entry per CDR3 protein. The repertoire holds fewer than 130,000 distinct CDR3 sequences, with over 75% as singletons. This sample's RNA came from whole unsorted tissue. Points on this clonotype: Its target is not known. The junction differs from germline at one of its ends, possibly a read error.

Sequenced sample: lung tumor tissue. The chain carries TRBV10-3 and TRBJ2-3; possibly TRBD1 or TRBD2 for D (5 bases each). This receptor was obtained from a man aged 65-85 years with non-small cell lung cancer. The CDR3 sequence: CAISDIGQGEDRQYF. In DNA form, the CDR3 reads TGTGCCATCAGTGATATCGGGCAGGGAGAAGATAGGCAGTATTTT.